These T cell receptor beta chains were read from a single sample in a study of blood T cells in healthy people across ages. From the 5' RACE reads, TCRdb called clonotypes with MiXCR, one entry per CDR3 protein. The data contain about 1.4 million distinct CDR3 sequences, approximately 60% of them singletons. Sample: blood. All receptors come from a man in his late teens or twenties in good health. Both conserved end residues are part of each CDR3. The D gene is left open where the match is weak. Size is stated for part of the rows, as once, few or many counts, or as a class when the clone is expanded.

J,V,D,size,DNA,CDR3
TRBJ2-1,TRBV7-2,TRBD1,few,TGTGCCAGCAGCCCCTCTTCCCACAGGGGCGAGCAGTTCTTC,CASSPSSHRGEQFF
TRBJ2-5,TRBV25-1,TRBD2,few,TGTGCCAGCAGTGTCCTAGCGGGGGGAGAGACCCAGTACTTC,CASSVLAGGETQYF
TRBJ2-3,TRBV3-1,-,-,TGTGCCAGCAGCCAAGATACTCCAGATACGCAGTATTTT,CASSQDTPDTQYF
TRBJ2-7,TRBV21-1,-,few,TGTGCCAGCAGCAAAGAGGGCAGCTCTAACGAGCAGTACTTC,CASSKEGSSNEQYF
TRBJ1-1,TRBV27,TRBD1,-,TGTGCCAGCAGTATAGGGACAGGACACACTGAAGCTTTCTTT,CASSIGTGHTEAFF
TRBJ2-2,TRBV7-9,-,-,TGTGCCAGCCAGGGTCCCACCGGGGAGCTGTTTTTT,CASQGPTGELFF
TRBJ2-5,TRBV29-1,-,few,TGCAGCGTTACCCTGGCCGGGGTGATAGAGACCCAGTACTTC,CSVTLAGVIETQYF
TRBJ2-7,TRBV7-9,TRBD2,few,TGTGCCAGCAGCTTAGCGACGGGACTAGCGATTTACGAGCAGTACTTC,CASSLATGLAIYEQYF
TRBJ2-2,TRBV7-9,TRBD2,-,TGTGCCAGCAGCTTAGTAGCGGGGCTCACCGGGGAGCTGTTTTTT,CASSLVAGLTGELFF
TRBJ2-7,TRBV6-1,-,-,TGTGCCAGCAGTGATCCACCCACCAACGAGCAGTACTTC,CASSDPPTNEQYF
TRBJ2-1,TRBV6-6,-,-,TGTGCCAGCAGGGCTAGGCCCGGGGATGAGCAGTTCTTC,CASRARPGDEQFF
TRBJ2-7,TRBV6-5,-,-,TGTGCCAGCAGTTACGGTCCAGTATCCTACGAGCAGTACTTC,CASSYGPVSYEQYF
TRBJ1-6,TRBV20-1,-,-,TGCAGTGCTAGAGACCGGGGGCCGCTGGGTAATTCACCCCTCCACTTT,CSARDRGPLGNSPLHF
TRBJ2-7,TRBV11-2,-,-,TGTGCCAGCAGGGTCGGCACCTACGAGCAGTACTTC,CASRVGTYEQYF
TRBJ1-6,TRBV2,-,-,TGTGCCAGCAGTATCCGCTCCGGCCAGGGCTATAGCTCCTATAATTCACCCCTCCACTTT,CASSIRSGQGYSSYNSPLHF
TRBJ2-5,TRBV4-1,TRBD1,-,TGCGCCAGCAGCCACAGACAGGGTGTGGAACAAGAGACCCAGTACTTC,CASSHRQGVEQETQYF
TRBJ2-7,TRBV25-1,-,few,TGTGCCAGTGAAGGCTACGAGCAGTACTTC,CASEGYEQYF
TRBJ2-3,TRBV29-1,TRBD1,-,TGCAGCGCCGCCGGGACAGGGGCCGGGGATACGCAGTATTTT,CSAAGTGAGDTQYF
TRBJ2-7,TRBV20-1,-,-,TGCAGTGCTAGAGGGGCCCTTAGGGGCCGGGGTACCTACGAGCAGTACTTC,CSARGALRGRGTYEQYF
TRBJ2-2,TRBV12-3/TRBV12-4,-,-,TGTGCCAGCAGTTTCTCGGAATATACCGGGGAGCTGTTTTTT,CASSFSEYTGELFF
TRBJ1-4,TRBV27,TRBD1,-,TGTGCCAGCAGGCTATTGGGGGACAGCCTAAATGAAAAACTGTTTTTT,CASRLLGDSLNEKLFF
TRBJ2-3,TRBV12-3/TRBV12-4,-,once,TGTGCCAGCAGTTTTCCCCCGCAGGGTTCAGATACGCAGTATTTT,CASSFPPQGSDTQYF
TRBJ1-4,TRBV9,-,-,TGTGCCAGCAGCGTAGAAGACCGGGACACTGAAAAACTGTTTTTT,CASSVEDRDTEKLFF
TRBJ1-2,TRBV7-9,TRBD1,-,TGTGCCAGCAGCTTCCACGGACAGGGGTCGCCTGGCTACACCTTC,CASSFHGQGSPGYTF
TRBJ1-2,TRBV27,-,-,TGTGCCAGCAGCTATGCTCCGGGACGGGCATATGGCTACACCTTC,CASSYAPGRAYGYTF
TRBJ2-7,TRBV29-1,-,-,TGCGGAACAGGGTCGGGCTACGAGCAGTACTTC,CGTGSGYEQYF
TRBJ2-3,TRBV10-3,TRBD1,-,TGTGCCACCGGACAGGGTAGCACAGATACGCAGTATTTT,CATGQGSTDTQYF
TRBJ2-1,TRBV5-1,-,-,TGCGCCAGCAGCTGGGGTCGAAGGGGGGAGAAGGATGAGCAGTTCTTC,CASSWGRRGEKDEQFF
TRBJ2-7,TRBV7-2,-,few,TGTGCCAGCAGCTTAGTGTGGGCAGCTACCTACGAGCAGTACTTC,CASSLVWAATYEQYF
TRBJ2-7,TRBV6-2/TRBV6-3,-,-,TGTGCCAGCAACCCGCAGAACTCCTACGAGCAGTACTTC,CASNPQNSYEQYF
TRBJ2-1,TRBV27,TRBD2,-,TGTGCCAGCACCACAAGCGGGGGTTCCTACAATGAGCAGTTCTTC,CASTTSGGSYNEQFF
TRBJ2-7,TRBV20-1,-,-,TGCAGTGCTAGAGTTGATTTGGTGTACGAGCAGTACTTC,CSARVDLVYEQYF
TRBJ2-5,TRBV3-1,TRBD2,-,TGTGCCAGCAGCCAAGATGGACTAGCGGGAGATATGGAGACCCAGTACTTC,CASSQDGLAGDMETQYF
TRBJ2-1,TRBV20-1,TRBD2,-,TGCAGTGCTAGAGATCGGTGGACTAGTAGGGATGAGCAGTTCTTC,CSARDRWTSRDEQFF
TRBJ2-7,TRBV21-1,-,-,TGTGCCAGCAGCAATGCGAGGGCGGACGACGAGCAGTACTTC,CASSNARADDEQYF
TRBJ2-1,TRBV27,TRBD2,-,TGTGCCAGCATTAGACTAGCGGGCACCTACAATGAGCAGTTCTTC,CASIRLAGTYNEQFF
TRBJ2-1,TRBV7-8,-,few,TGTGCCAGCAGCCCCCGGTTTCTTGAGCAGTTCTTC,CASSPRFLEQFF
TRBJ2-7,TRBV7-9,-,few,TGTGCCAGCAGCTCGAACCCGGAGACCTACGAGCAGTACTTC,CASSSNPETYEQYF
TRBJ2-1,TRBV7-2,TRBD1,-,TGTGCCAGCAGCGTCCTGACAGGGAACATCTACAATGAGCAGTTCTTC,CASSVLTGNIYNEQFF
TRBJ2-5,TRBV10-2,TRBD1,-,TGCGCCTGCTGGTCCACGGGACAGACCCAAGAGACCCAGTACTTC,CACWSTGQTQETQYF
TRBJ2-5,TRBV25-1,TRBD2,few,TGTGCCAGCAGTGATTCGCCAGCGGGACAAGAGACCCAGTACTTC,CASSDSPAGQETQYF
TRBJ2-3,TRBV10-1,-,-,TGCGCCAGCAGTGAGCCGGACAGTATAACGCAGTATTTT,CASSEPDSITQYF
TRBJ2-7,TRBV2,TRBD2,-,TGTGCCAGCAGTGCCCCTAAACGGGGGGTTTCCTACGAGCAGTACTTC,CASSAPKRGVSYEQYF
TRBJ2-7,TRBV3-1,-,few,TGTGCCAGCAGCCAAGATCGGGAGTACGAGCAGTACTTC,CASSQDREYEQYF
TRBJ2-1,TRBV7-6,TRBD1,few,TGTGCCAGCAACTCAGGACAGGGCATCTTGGTTGAGCAGTTCTTC,CASNSGQGILVEQFF
TRBJ2-7,TRBV6-1,TRBD2,-,TGTGCCAGCAGTGAAGCCCCCGCTAGCGGGAATCCCTACGAGCAGTACTTC,CASSEAPASGNPYEQYF
TRBJ2-3,TRBV29-1,TRBD1,-,TGCAGCGTCGTGGGCAGGGGGAACACAGATACGCAGTATTTT,CSVVGRGNTDTQYF
TRBJ1-5,TRBV7-9,-,-,TGTGCCAGCAGCTTAAAGGGGCAGCCCCAGCATTTT,CASSLKGQPQHF
TRBJ2-5,TRBV7-2,-,few,TGTGCCAGCAGCTTATCTCGGGCCGAAGGGGAGCAGTACTTC,CASSLSRAEGEQYF
TRBJ1-1,TRBV2,-,-,TGTGCCAGCAGAGCCTCTCAGGGTTACACTGAAGCTTTCTTT,CASRASQGYTEAFF
TRBJ2-7,TRBV4-3,-,-,TGCGCCAGCAGCCAAGACTCCTTTGGAATCTACGAGCAGTACTTC,CASSQDSFGIYEQYF
TRBJ2-5,TRBV10-3,TRBD2,-,TGTGCCATCACTCCGGGGGGGACCGAAGAGACCCAGTACTTC,CAITPGGTEETQYF
TRBJ2-1,TRBV10-3,TRBD2,-,TGTGCCATCCGTCTAGCGGGAGGTGACAATGAGCAGTTCTTC,CAIRLAGGDNEQFF
TRBJ2-3,TRBV28,-,few,TGTGCCAGCAGTCTCCGCCCTGGCCAGGGTCCAGATACGCAGTATTTT,CASSLRPGQGPDTQYF
TRBJ2-1,TRBV29-1,-,-,TGCAGCGTTGTCCGGTTAAGGGGGGGCCAAGGATACAATGAGCAGTTCTTC,CSVVRLRGGQGYNEQFF